Below, one TCR beta chain is given with its context. The record originates from a study of CD8 T cells in Susac syndrome. RNA totalling roughly 0.45 to 1 ug underwent reverse transcription with random hexamers. TCRdb reprocessed the immunoSEQ multiplex PCR reads via MiXCR and lists one record per CDR3 protein. The sample holds some 120,000 distinct CDR3 sequences, around 94% seen once. The CDR3 spans 15 residues. V was clipped by 1 base and J by 5 bases; unmatched bases: 4. Germline V gene sequence: CDR1 MGHRA, CDR2 YSYEKL. The specimen sequenced was CD8+ T cells from PBMCs. This chain connects TRBV4-1 to TRBJ2-5, with TRBD2 matching over 10 bases. The clonotype was recovered from a human donor with Susac syndrome. The CDR3 DNA reads TGCGCCAGCAGCCAAGGAAGCGGGGGGGCTGAGACCCAGTACTTC. It translates to CASSQGSGGAETQYF.